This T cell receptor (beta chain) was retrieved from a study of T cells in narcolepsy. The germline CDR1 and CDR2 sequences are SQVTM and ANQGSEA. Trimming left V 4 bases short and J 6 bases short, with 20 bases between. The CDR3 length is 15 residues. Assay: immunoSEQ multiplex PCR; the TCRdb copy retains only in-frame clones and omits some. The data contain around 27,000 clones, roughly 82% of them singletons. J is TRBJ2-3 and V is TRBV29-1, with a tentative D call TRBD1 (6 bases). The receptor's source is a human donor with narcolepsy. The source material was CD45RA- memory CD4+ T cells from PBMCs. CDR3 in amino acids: CSVAGTISMADTQYF. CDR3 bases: TGCAGCGTTGCCGGGACAATATCAATGGCCGATACGCAGTATTTT.